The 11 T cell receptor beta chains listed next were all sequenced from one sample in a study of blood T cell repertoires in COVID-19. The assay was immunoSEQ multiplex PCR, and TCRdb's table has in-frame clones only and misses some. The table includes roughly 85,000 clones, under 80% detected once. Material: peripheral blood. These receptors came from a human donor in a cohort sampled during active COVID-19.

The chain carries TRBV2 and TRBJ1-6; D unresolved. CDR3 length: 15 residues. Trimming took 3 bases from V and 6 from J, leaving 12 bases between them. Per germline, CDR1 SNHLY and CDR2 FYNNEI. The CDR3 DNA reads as TGTGCCAGCAGTGAGTTAGGGAGGCGTAATTCACCCCTCCACTTT. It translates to CASSELGRRNSPLHF.

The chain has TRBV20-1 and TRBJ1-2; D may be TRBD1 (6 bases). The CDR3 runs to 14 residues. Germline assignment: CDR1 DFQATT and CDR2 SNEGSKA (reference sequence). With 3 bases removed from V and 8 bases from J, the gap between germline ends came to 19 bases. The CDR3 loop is CSASQTGRGRGYTF. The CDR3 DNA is TGCAGTGCTAGTCAAACAGGGAGGGGACGCGGCTACACCTTC.

For the CDR3, the DNA is TGTGCCAGCAGCCTTACCCCGTCCCGGGACAGGGATGTGGGTTACTATGGCTACACCTTC. It translates to CASSLTPSRDRDVGYYGYTF. The gene calls are TRBV7-8 and TRBJ1-2; TRBD1 matches 9 bases. Germline loops: CDR1 SGHVS, CDR2 FQNEAQ. This CDR3 contains 20 residues. The trim removed 5 bases at V and 3 bases at J, leaving 22 bases unmatched. Complete variable domain (other parts from reference TRBV7-8 and TRBJ1-2): GAGVSQSPRYKVAKRGQDVALRCDPISGHVSLFWYQQALGQGPEFLTYFQNEAQLDKSGLPSDRFFAERPEGSVSTLKIQRTQQEDSAVYLCASSLTPSRDRDVGYYGYTFGSGTRLTVV.

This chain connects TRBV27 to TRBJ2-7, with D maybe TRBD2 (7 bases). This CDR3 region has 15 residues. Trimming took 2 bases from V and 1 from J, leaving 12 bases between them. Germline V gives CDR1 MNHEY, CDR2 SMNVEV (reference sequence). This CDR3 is CASSLGGGLSYEQYF. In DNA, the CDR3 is TGTGCCAGCAGTTTAGGGGGGGGCCTATCCTACGAGCAGTACTTC.

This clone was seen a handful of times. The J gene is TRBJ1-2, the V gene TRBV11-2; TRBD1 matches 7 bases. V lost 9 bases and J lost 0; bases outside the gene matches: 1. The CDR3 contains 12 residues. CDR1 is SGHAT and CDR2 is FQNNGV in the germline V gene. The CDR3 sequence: CASTGANYGYTF. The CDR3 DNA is TGTGCCAGTACAGGGGCTAACTATGGCTACACCTTC.

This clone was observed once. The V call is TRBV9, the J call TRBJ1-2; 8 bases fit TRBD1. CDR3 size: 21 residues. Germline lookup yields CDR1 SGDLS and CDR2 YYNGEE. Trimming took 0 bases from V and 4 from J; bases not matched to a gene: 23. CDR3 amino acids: CASSVEGNGRLQGAPGYGYTF. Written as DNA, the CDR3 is TGTGCCAGCAGCGTAGAAGGGAATGGGCGTTTGCAGGGGGCGCCGGGCTATGGCTACACCTTC. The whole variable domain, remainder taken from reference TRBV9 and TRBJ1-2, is DSGVTQTPKHLITATGQRVTLRCSPRSGDLSVYWYQQSLDQGLQFLIQYYNGEERAKGNILERFSAQQFPDLHSELNLSSLELGDSALYFCASSVEGNGRLQGAPGYGYTFGSGTRLTVV.

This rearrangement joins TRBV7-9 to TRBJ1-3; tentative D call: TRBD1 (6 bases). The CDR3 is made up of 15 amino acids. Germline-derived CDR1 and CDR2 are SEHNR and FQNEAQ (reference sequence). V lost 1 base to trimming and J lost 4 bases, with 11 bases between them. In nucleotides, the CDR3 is TGTGCCAGCAGCTTAGAAGGGGGACTAGGAAACACCATATATTTT. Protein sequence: CASSLEGGLGNTIYF.

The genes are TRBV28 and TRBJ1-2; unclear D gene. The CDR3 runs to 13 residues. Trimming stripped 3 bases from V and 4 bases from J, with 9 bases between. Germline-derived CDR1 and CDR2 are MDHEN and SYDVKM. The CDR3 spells CASSLGVLYGYTF. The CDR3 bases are TGTGCCAGCAGTTTGGGCGTGCTCTATGGCTACACCTTC.

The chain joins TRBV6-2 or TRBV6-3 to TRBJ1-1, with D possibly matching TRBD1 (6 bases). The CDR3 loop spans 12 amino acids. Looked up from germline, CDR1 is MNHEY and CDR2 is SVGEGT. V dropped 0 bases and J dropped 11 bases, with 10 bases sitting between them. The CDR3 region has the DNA TGTGCCAGCAGTTACTCTCACAGGGAGGCTTTCTTT. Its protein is CASSYSHREAFF.

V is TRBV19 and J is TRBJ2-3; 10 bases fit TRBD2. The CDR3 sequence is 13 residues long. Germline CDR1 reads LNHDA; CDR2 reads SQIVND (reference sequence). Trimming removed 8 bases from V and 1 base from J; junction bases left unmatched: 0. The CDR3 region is CASGTSGTDTQYF. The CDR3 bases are TGTGCCAGTGGGACTAGCGGCACAGATACGCAGTATTTT. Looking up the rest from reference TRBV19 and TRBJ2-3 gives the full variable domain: DGGITQSPKYLFRKEGQNVTLSCEQNLNHDAMYWYRQDPGQGLRLIYYSQIVNDFQKGDIAEGYSVSREKKESFPLTVTSAQKNPTAFYLCASGTSGTDTQYFGPGTRLTVL.

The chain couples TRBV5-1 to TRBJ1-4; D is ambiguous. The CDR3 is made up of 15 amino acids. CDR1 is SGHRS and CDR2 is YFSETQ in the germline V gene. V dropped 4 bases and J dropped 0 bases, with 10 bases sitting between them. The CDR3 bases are TGCGCCAGCAGCCCCTGGGAGGCAACTAATGAAAAACTGTTTTTT. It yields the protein CASSPWEATNEKLFF.